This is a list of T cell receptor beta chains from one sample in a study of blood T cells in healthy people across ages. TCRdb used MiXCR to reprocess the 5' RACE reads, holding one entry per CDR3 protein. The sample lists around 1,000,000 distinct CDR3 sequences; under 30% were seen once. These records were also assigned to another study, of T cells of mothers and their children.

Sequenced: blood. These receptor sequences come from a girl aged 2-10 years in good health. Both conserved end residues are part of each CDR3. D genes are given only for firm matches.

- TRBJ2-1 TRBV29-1 CSVEDGAGPIYNEQFF
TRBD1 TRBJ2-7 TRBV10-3 CAISDLGQGRYEQYF
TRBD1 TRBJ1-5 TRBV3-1 CASSQGGQGWQPQHF
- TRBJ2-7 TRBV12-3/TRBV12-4 CASTSELYEQYF
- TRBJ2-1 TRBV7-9 CASNPDNEQFF
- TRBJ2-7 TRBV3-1 CASSQMVGYYEQYF
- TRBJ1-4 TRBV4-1 CASSQVPRVGGEKLFF
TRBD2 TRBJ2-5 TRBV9 CASSVASGGVRQETQYF
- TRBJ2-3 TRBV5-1 CASSLAGGYIGRDTQYF
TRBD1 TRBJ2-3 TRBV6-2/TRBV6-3 CASKQGADTQYF
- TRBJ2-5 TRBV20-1 CSATRGAQLPQETQYF
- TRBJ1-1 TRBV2 CASSPSPGQGTEAFF
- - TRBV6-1 CASSGGDKEGYEQYF
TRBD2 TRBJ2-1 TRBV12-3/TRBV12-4 CASSLAGVGGEQFF
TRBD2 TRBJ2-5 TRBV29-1 CSVLGWTSGSAETQYF
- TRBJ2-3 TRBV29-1 CSVDQGEGVLTDTQYF
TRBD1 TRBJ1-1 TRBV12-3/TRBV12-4 CASSLETGGHTEAFF
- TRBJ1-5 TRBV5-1 CASSSVDSRNQPQHF
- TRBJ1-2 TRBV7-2 CASSLAGGTGAHGYTF
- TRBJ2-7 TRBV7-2 CASSSYAGPYYEQYF
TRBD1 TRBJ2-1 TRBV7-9 CASSLGLLRDRGSYNEQFF
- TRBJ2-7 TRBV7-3 CASSPPANYEQYF
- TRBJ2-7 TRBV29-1 CSVTNGQSYEQYF
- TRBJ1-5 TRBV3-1 CASSQDKGPGNRAQHF
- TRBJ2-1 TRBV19 CASSIDSFSYNEQFF
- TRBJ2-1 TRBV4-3 CASSQDTGKGDEQFF
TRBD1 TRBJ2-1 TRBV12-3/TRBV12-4 CASSPRQGRNNGQFF
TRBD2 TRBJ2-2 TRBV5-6 CASGLELAGKGTGELFF
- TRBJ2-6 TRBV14 CASSQERAGANVLTF
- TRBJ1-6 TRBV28 CASNQDTRRNSPLHF
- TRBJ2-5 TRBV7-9 CASSPLPGASRETQYF
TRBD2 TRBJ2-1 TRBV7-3 CASSPIAGGPWNEQFF
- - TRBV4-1 CASSQEPNRGGSETQYF
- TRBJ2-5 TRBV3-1 CAGSSQGSETQYF
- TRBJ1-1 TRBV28 CASSSPPEEEAFF
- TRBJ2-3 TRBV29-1 CSVEDPSGTLLGF
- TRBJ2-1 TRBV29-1 CSVDYQRGYNEQFF
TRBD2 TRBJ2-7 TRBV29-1 CSVGRGSSGSSDEQYF
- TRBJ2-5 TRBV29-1 CSVEAGALETQYF
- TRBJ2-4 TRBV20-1 CSARVSGNFGIQYF
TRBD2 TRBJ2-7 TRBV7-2 CASSFAGTSNYEQYF
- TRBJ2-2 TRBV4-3 CASSQEVDLTGELFF
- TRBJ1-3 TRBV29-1 CSAGSGNTIYF
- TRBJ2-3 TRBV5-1 CASSSTTDSLGDTQYF
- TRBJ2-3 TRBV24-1 CATSDPGTFDTQYF
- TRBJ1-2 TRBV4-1 CASSLLFPGGHGYTF
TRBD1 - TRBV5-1 CASQPLDRGLYNEQFF
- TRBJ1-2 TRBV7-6 CASSMDSLNGYTF
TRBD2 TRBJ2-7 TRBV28 CASNLAGTNYEQYF
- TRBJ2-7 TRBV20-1 CSASGRLGSYEQYF
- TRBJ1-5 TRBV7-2 CASSLGGQAHQPQHF
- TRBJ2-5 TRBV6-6 CATRRGSGETQYF
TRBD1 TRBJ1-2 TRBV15 CATSREPDREEGYTF
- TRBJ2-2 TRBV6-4 CVSSGMNTGELFF
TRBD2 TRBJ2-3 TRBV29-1 CSVDGVAGTDTQYF